This T cell receptor (beta chain) was sequenced during a study of blood T cells in healthy people across ages. Points from the study as a whole: Unknown donor CMV status possibly confounded expanded clonotype changes.

Germline CDR1 MNHEY, CDR2 SVGEGT. This CDR3 spans 15 amino acids. The V and J ends lost 4 bases and 13 bases respectively, with 23 bases between them. A second PCR of 7 to 11 cycles used a sample-barcoded 5' primer and a J-beta primer mix. TCRdb fed the 5' RACE reads into MiXCR, producing one record per CDR3 protein. The data contain about 1.8 million distinct CDR3 sequences, about 50% of them seen just once; the ten biggest clones take up more than 2%. Donor samples were obtained from healthy Caucasian individuals from Russia, aged 6 to 90. Comment on this clonotype: Antigen unknown.

The sequencing sample was made of blood. The sequence was collected from a woman aged 40 to 50 in good health. This chain uses TRBV6-2 or TRBV6-3 with TRBJ2-1; tentatively, D is TRBD1 (6 bases). CDR3 sequence reads: CASSSPDSLQETQFF. The CDR3 DNA reads as TGTGCCAGCAGTTCACCGGACAGCTTACAAGAGACCCAGTTCTTC.